This T cell receptor (beta chain) was recovered during a study of cytomegalovirus exposure and HLA in healthy donors. In its sample, this clone was seen a few times. What it binds is not known. Use of 60 Vbeta and 13 Jbeta primers characterized the PCR. This table comes from immunoSEQ multiplex PCR, and its TCRdb copy is limited to in-frame clones, with some not included. The data contain some 150,000 clones, about 62% of them singletons. Study results and caveats: When a later analysis compared HLA-associated TCR beta chains with equally common others, the HLA-associated chains turned out to be more clonally expanded and to have lower generation probabilities. The later analysis indicated that the majority of CMV-associated TCR beta chains appeared HLA-restricted. In vitro, a few CMV-associated chains proved specific for CMV antigens.

This receptor was identified in a man aged 35-49 years in good health and CMV-seronegative. Sequenced sample: PBMCs.

The CDR3 loop is CASSQEITGRDEKLFF. The CDR3 bases are TGCGCCAGCAGCCAAGAGATAACAGGGAGGGACGAAAAACTGTTTTTT. The chain carries TRBV4-3 and TRBJ1-4, with D possibly TRBD1 on 6 matching bases. The CDR3 is 16 amino acids. Looked up from germline, CDR1 is LGHNA and CDR2 is YSLEER. The germline V and J ends were trimmed by 0 bases and 8 bases, with 16 bases remaining between them.